Listed below are T cell receptor beta chains from one sample, sequenced in a study of T cell changes during pregnancy in multiple sclerosis. Repertoires were generated with immunoSEQ multiplex PCR, while TCRdb's copy carries only in-frame clones and drops some. In the table there are more than 35,000 clones, 85% to 95% of which are singletons. The specimen comprised CD4+ T cells from peripheral blood mononuclear cells, sampled in the second trimester of pregnancy. These receptors originate from a female donor with multiple sclerosis, enrolled in a pregnancy study. The CDR3 runs from the conserved cysteine through the conserved F or W. A D gene is named only where the DNA matches it firmly. Clone size is given for some rows only: seen once, a few or many times, or a class if the clone is expanded.

J gene	V gene	D gene	clone size	CDR3 protein	CDR3 DNA
TRBJ2-7	TRBV2	NA	NA	CASSADMKAYEQYF	TGTGCCAGCAGTGCGGACATGAAGGCCTACGAGCAGTACTTC
TRBJ1-5	TRBV30	TRBD1	NA	CAWSGQGEQPQHF	TGTGCCTGGAGTGGACAGGGCGAACAGCCCCAGCATTTT
TRBJ2-3	TRBV2	TRBD2	NA	CASAFLAGGLTDTQYF	TGTGCCAGCGCGTTTTTGGCGGGGGGCCTCACAGATACGCAGTATTTT
TRBJ1-3	TRBV25-1	NA	NA	CASSDSSNTIYF	TGTGCCAGCAGTGATTCTTCAAACACCATATATTTT
TRBJ1-2	TRBV11-2	NA	NA	CASSLGRSLYGYTF	TGTGCCAGCAGCCTAGGCAGGTCCCTCTATGGCTACACCTTC
TRBJ1-2	TRBV4-2	NA	NA	CASSQEVGGYGYTF	TGTGCCAGCAGCCAAGAGGTGGGAGGCTATGGCTACACCTTC
TRBJ1-4	TRBV29-1	TRBD1	NA	CSTKGAANEKLFF	TGCAGCACCAAGGGGGCAGCTAATGAAAAACTGTTTTTT
TRBJ2-3	TRBV30	TRBD1	NA	CAWSAPRGLTDTQYF	TGTGCCTGGAGTGCACCGAGGGGGCTCACAGATACGCAGTATTTT
TRBJ2-3	TRBV7-8	NA	NA	CASSLGGHRTDTQYF	TGTGCCAGCAGCTTAGGGGGACACCGGACAGATACGCAGTATTTT
TRBJ1-1	TRBV7-9	TRBD1	NA	CASSPKIRQGTEAFF	TGTGCCAGCAGCCCTAAGATTCGACAGGGCACTGAAGCTTTCTTT
TRBJ2-3	TRBV6-5	NA	NA	CASIQASTDTQYF	TGTGCCAGCATTCAAGCTAGCACAGATACGCAGTATTTT
TRBJ2-6	TRBV4-1	NA	NA	CASSHGTQYFSGANVLTF	TGCGCCAGCAGCCATGGGACACAATACTTCTCTGGGGCCAACGTCCTGACTTTC
TRBJ2-7	TRBV7-2	TRBD2	NA	CASSPTDGTSGRFEQYF	TGTGCCAGCAGCCCCACGGACGGGACTAGCGGGAGGTTCGAGCAGTACTTC
TRBJ2-5	TRBV14	TRBD2	NA	CASSQGLAGSLETQYF	TGTGCCAGCAGCCAGGGACTAGCGGGAAGTCTGGAGACCCAGTACTTC
TRBJ1-3	TRBV29-1	TRBD1	NA	CSVGGQGTGNTIYF	TGCAGCGTGGGGGGACAGGGGACTGGAAACACCATATATTTT
TRBJ1-1	TRBV7-9	NA	NA	CASSPKGGPEAFF	TGTGCCAGCAGCCCCAAAGGGGGTCCTGAAGCTTTCTTT
TRBJ2-5	TRBV7-7	TRBD1	NA	CASSLLFGQGVQETQYF	TGTGCCAGCAGCTTACTATTTGGGCAGGGGGTCCAAGAGACCCAGTACTTC
TRBJ2-3	TRBV9	TRBD2	NA	CASTETSGKTDTQYF	TGTGCCAGCACAGAAACTAGCGGGAAAACAGATACGCAGTATTTT
TRBJ2-7	TRBV6-1	NA	NA	CASSEGPTGTYEQYF	TGTGCCAGCAGTGAAGGCCCCACAGGGACCTACGAGCAGTACTTC
TRBJ1-5	TRBV6-5	TRBD1	NA	CASRRTGLNQPQHF	TGTGCCAGCAGACGGACAGGGTTGAATCAGCCCCAGCATTTT
TRBJ2-7	TRBV19	TRBD1	NA	CASSMVGTGYYEQYF	TGTGCCAGTAGTATGGTCGGGACAGGGTACTACGAGCAGTACTTC
TRBJ1-6	TRBV5-1	TRBD1	NA	CASSRGTGDGNSPLHF	TGCGCCAGCAGCCGGGGGACAGGGGACGGTAATTCACCCCTCCACTTT
TRBJ2-1	TRBV6-5	TRBD2	once	CASSYGLANEQFF	TGTGCCAGCAGTTACGGACTAGCCAATGAGCAGTTCTTC
TRBJ2-1	TRBV7-3	TRBD1	NA	CASSPDPGTGPYNEQFF	TGTGCCAGCAGCCCCGATCCCGGGACAGGGCCCTACAATGAGCAGTTCTTC
TRBJ1-2	TRBV5-1	NA	NA	CASSPTTGSRGGYTF	TGCGCCAGCAGCCCTACGACAGGTTCTAGGGGTGGCTACACCTTC
TRBJ1-6	TRBV6-6	NA	NA	CASSYVSPTPDSPLHF	TGTGCCAGCAGTTACGTAAGTCCGACTCCGGATTCACCCCTCCACTTT
TRBJ2-2	TRBV7-2	TRBD2	NA	CASSPRTSGGGGGELFF	TGTGCCAGCAGCCCCCGGACTAGCGGGGGGGGCGGCGGGGAGCTGTTTTTT
TRBJ2-1	TRBV5-6	NA	NA	CASRGRGSPYNEQFF	TGTGCCAGCAGGGGGCGTGGTAGCCCCTACAATGAGCAGTTCTTC
TRBJ2-2	TRBV7-9	NA	NA	CASSSGVQGNTGELFF	TGTGCCAGCAGCTCAGGGGTCCAGGGTAACACCGGGGAGCTGTTTTTT
TRBJ2-1	TRBV4-2	NA	NA	CASSQVGLEAYNEQFF	TGTGCCAGCAGCCAAGTGGGGCTAGAAGCCTACAATGAGCAGTTCTTC
TRBJ1-2	TRBV27	TRBD1	NA	CASSFSPPRGRFGYTF	TGTGCCAGCAGTTTTTCTCCGCCCAGGGGGCGTTTTGGCTACACCTTC
TRBJ1-2	TRBV7-2	NA	NA	CASSLVGEDGYTF	TGTGCCAGCAGCTTAGTAGGGGAAGATGGCTACACCTTC
TRBJ1-5	TRBV2	TRBD1	NA	CASSEQGVNNQPQHF	TGTGCCAGCAGTGAACAGGGGGTGAACAATCAGCCCCAGCATTTT
TRBJ2-1	TRBV14	TRBD1	NA	CASSQKWTGGYNEQFF	TGTGCCAGCAGCCAAAAGTGGACAGGGGGCTACAATGAGCAGTTCTTC
TRBJ1-2	TRBV7-2	TRBD1	NA	CASSLRGQGDGYTF	TGTGCCAGCAGCCTCCGAGGACAGGGCGATGGCTACACCTTC
TRBJ1-1	TRBV7-9	NA	NA	CASSLLMANTEAFF	TGTGCCAGCAGCTTACTGATGGCGAACACTGAAGCTTTCTTT
TRBJ1-1	TRBV21-1	NA	once	CASSKASTGSLMNTEAFF	TGTGCCAGCAGCAAAGCGAGCACAGGGAGCCTCATGAACACTGAAGCTTTCTTT
TRBJ2-2	TRBV6-5	TRBD1	NA	CASSRTGDTGELFF	TGTGCCAGCAGCAGAACAGGGGACACCGGGGAGCTGTTTTTT
TRBJ2-1	TRBV5-4	TRBD1	NA	CASSLDQGVGEQFF	TGTGCCAGCAGCTTGGACCAGGGGGTAGGAGAGCAGTTCTTC
TRBJ2-3	TRBV6-1	TRBD2	NA	CASRVAGGPDTQYF	TGTGCCAGCAGAGTAGCGGGAGGGCCGGATACGCAGTATTTT
TRBJ1-1	TRBV5-1	NA	few	CASSPVGGGTEAFF	TGCGCCAGCAGCCCGGTGGGAGGCGGGACTGAAGCTTTCTTT
TRBJ2-1	TRBV5-1	NA	NA	CASSLGGDTEQFF	TGCGCCAGCAGCTTGGGCGGGGATACGGAGCAGTTCTTC
TRBJ1-2	TRBV27	NA	NA	CASSSIQGGYTF	TGTGCCAGCAGTTCGATACAGGGTGGCTACACCTTC